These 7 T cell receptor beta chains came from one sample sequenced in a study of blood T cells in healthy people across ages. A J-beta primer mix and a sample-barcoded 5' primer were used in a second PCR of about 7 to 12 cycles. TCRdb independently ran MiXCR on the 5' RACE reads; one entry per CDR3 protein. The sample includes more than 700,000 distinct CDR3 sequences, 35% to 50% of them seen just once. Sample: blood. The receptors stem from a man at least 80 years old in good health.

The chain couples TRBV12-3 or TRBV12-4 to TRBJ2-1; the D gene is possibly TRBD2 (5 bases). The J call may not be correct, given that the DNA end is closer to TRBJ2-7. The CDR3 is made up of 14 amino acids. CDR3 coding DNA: TGTATCAGCAGTTTAACTAGTCCCTACAATGAGCAGTACTTC. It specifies CISSLTSPYNEQYF.

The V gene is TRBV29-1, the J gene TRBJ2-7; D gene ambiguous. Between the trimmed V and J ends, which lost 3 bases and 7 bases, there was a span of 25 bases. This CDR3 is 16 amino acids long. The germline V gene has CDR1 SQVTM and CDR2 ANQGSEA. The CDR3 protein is CSVDKGDSPFYNEQYF. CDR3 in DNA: TGCAGCGTTGATAAAGGAGACTCACCTTTCTACAATGAGCAGTACTTC.

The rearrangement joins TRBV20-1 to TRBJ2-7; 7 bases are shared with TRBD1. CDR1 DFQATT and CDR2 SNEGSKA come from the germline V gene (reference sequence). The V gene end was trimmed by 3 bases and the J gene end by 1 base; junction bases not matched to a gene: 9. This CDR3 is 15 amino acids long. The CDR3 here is CSASSGQDLSYEQYF. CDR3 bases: TGCAGTGCTAGTTCCGGACAGGACCTTTCCTACGAGCAGTACTTC.

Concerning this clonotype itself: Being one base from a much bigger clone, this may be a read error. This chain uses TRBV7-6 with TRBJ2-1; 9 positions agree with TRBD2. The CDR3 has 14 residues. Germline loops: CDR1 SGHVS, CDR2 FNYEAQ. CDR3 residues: CVSSTREGRDEQFF. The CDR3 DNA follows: TGTGTCAGCAGTACGCGGGAGGGCCGGGATGAGCAGTTCTTC.

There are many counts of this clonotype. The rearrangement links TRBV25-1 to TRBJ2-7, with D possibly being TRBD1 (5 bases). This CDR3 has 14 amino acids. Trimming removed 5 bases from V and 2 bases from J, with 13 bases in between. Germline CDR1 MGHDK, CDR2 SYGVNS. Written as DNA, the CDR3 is TGTGCCAGCAGTTTGACAGAGAGTGCCTACGAGCAGTACTTC. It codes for CASSLTESAYEQYF.

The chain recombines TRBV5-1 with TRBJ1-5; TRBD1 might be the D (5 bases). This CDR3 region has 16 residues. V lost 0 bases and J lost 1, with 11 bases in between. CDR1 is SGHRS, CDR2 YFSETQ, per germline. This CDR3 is CASSLEGRVSNQPQHF. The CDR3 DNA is TGCGCCAGCAGCTTGGAGGGCAGGGTAAGCAATCAGCCCCAGCATTTT. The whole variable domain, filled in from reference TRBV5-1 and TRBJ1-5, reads KAGVTQTPRYLIKTRGQQVTLSCSPISGHRSVSWYQQTPGQGLQFLFEYFSETQRNKGNFPGRFSGRQFSNSRSEMNVSTLELGDSALYLCASSLEGRVSNQPQHFGDGTRLSIL.

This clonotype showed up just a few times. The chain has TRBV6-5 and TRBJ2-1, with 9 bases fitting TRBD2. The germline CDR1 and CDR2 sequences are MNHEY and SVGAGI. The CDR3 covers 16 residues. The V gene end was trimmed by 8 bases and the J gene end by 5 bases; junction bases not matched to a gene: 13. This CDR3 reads CASRGGSAGGHNEQFF. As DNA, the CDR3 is TGTGCCAGCCGGGGAGGGTCGGCGGGAGGGCACAATGAGCAGTTCTTC.